These 25 T cell receptor beta chains were all obtained from the same sample, sequenced in a study of beta chain features in type 1 diabetes. What was sequenced were expressed TCRB transcripts, since all of the isolated RNA had been reverse transcribed. The assay was immunoSEQ multiplex PCR, and TCRdb's table has in-frame clones only and misses some. The table includes a few hundred thousand clones, roughly 15% detected once. The source material was central memory CD4+ T cells from blood. These receptor sequences come from a man younger than 40 in good health.

This clone has a handful of counts. The V call is TRBV11-3, the J call TRBJ2-4; 11 bases fit TRBD2. This CDR3 region has 16 residues. Trimming at V came to 2 bases and at J to 2 bases, leaving 2 bases not matched to a gene. The germline CDR1 and CDR2 sequences are SGHNT and YENEEA. CDR3 loop: CASSLLAGGPKNIQYF. In DNA form, the CDR3 reads TGTGCCAGCAGCTTACTAGCGGGAGGACCCAAAAACATTCAGTACTTC.

The J gene is TRBJ2-1, the V gene TRBV11-3; unclear D gene. Germline V gives CDR1 SGHNT, CDR2 YENEEA. V lost 0 bases to trimming and J lost 12 bases, with 12 bases between them. The CDR3 has 13 residues. This CDR3 reads CASSLDIARPQFF. The DNA of the CDR3 is TGTGCCAGCAGCTTAGATATCGCTAGGCCGCAGTTCTTC.

Turning to this clone: Different DNA sequences within this sample yield the same CDR3. This chain links TRBV5-4 with TRBJ2-5, with D unresolved. Per the germline V gene, CDR1 is SGHNT and CDR2 is YYREEE (reference sequence). The CDR3 loop spans 13 amino acids. V was shortened by 5 bases and J by 1 base, with 9 bases between the two germline ends. DNA of the CDR3: TGTGCCAGCAGTCCGGGCCCCCAAGAGACCCAGTACTTC. Translated, it gives CASSPGPQETQYF.

This clone was found a few times. CDR3 nucleotide sequence: TGTGCCAGCGCCCCGGGGGCAGGGGAAAAACTGTTTTTT. As protein: CASAPGAGEKLFF. This chain connects TRBV7-3 to TRBJ1-4, with a possible D match to TRBD1 (6 bases). From germline, CDR1 is SGHTA and CDR2 FQGTGA. Trimming removed 8 bases from V and 8 bases from J, with 15 bases in between. The CDR3 totals 13 residues. The variable domain in full, with the rest retrieved from reference TRBV7-3 and TRBJ1-4, is GAGVSQTPSNKVTEKGKYVELRCDPISGHTALYWYRQSLGQGPEFLIYFQGTGAADDSGLPNDRFFAVRPEGSVSTLKIQRTERGDSAVYLCASAPGAGEKLFFGSGTQLSVL.

V gene TRBV5-6 combines with J gene TRBJ1-3; maybe TRBD1 (5 bases). The CDR3 loop spans 14 amino acids. The ends were cut back, 5 bases at V and 0 bases at J, with 9 bases in the middle. Germline values: CDR1 SGHDT, CDR2 YYEEEE. CDR3 nucleotide sequence: TGTGCCAGCAGGGAAACAGGCTCTGGAAACACCATATATTTT. This sequence encodes CASRETGSGNTIYF.

This clone was observed at least ten times. This chain joins TRBV7-3 and TRBJ2-2; D may be TRBD1 or TRBD2 (6 bases each). V gave up 6 bases and J gave up 1 base, with 12 bases separating them. The germline CDR1 and CDR2 sequences are SGHTA and FQGTGA. This CDR3 is 15 amino acids long. CDR3 nucleotide sequence: TGTGCCAGCAGGCCCGGGGGCCGGAACACCGGGGAGCTGTTTTTT. It specifies CASRPGGRNTGELFF.

The V call is TRBV6-1, the J call TRBJ1-2; tentatively, D is TRBD1 (5 bases). The CDR3 totals 15 residues. The germline V gene has CDR1 MNHNS and CDR2 SASEGT. Between the trimmed V and J ends, which lost 7 bases and 2 bases, there was a span of 17 bases. DNA for the CDR3: TGTGCCAGCACCAAAGCGGGGGTTGGGAACTATGGCTACACCTTC. Its protein product is CASTKAGVGNYGYTF.

The J gene is TRBJ1-5, the V gene TRBV27; D gene ambiguous. Trimming took 4 bases from V and 5 from J, leaving 6 bases between them. The CDR3 length is 12 residues. CDR1 and CDR2 (germline): MNHEY, SMNVEV (reference sequence). CDR3 in DNA: TGTGCCAGCAGTTACCGTTATCAGCCCCAGCATTTT. Translation gives CASSYRYQPQHF.

The V gene is TRBV5-4, the J gene TRBJ2-5; 8 bases are shared with TRBD2. CDR3 size: 15 residues. Losses at the gene ends were 2 bases for V and 1 base for J; bases not matched to a gene: 4. Germline V gives CDR1 SGHNT, CDR2 YYREEE (reference sequence). The CDR3 DNA reads TGTGCCAGCAGCTTCGCCGGGACTAGCCAAGAGACCCAGTACTTC. As protein: CASSFAGTSQETQYF. The variable domain in full, with the rest retrieved from reference TRBV5-4 and TRBJ2-5, is ETGVTQSPTHLIKTRGQQVTLRCSSQSGHNTVSWYQQALGQGPQFIFQYYREEENGRGNFPPRFSGLQFPNYSSELNVNALELDDSALYLCASSFAGTSQETQYFGPGTRLLVL.

The chain links TRBV5-4 to TRBJ1-1, with D uncertain. V gave up 3 bases and J gave up 1 base, with 7 bases separating them. This CDR3 has 13 amino acids. Germline CDR1 reads SGHNT; CDR2 reads YYREEE (reference sequence). The CDR3 DNA is TGTGCCAGCAGCTCCAAGGCGAACACTGAAGCTTTCTTT. Protein product: CASSSKANTEAFF.

This clone came up a few times. The chain uses TRBV7-9 and TRBJ2-5, with 7 bases that match TRBD2. The CDR3 has 14 residues. Germline lookup yields CDR1 SEHNR and CDR2 FQNEAQ (reference sequence). The J segment lost 14 bases and the V segment lost 1 base, leaving 13 bases of the junction unmatched. Written as DNA, the CDR3 is TGTGCCAGCAGCTTAGGGTCTAGCGGATCGAAATTTTACTTC. It specifies CASSLGSSGSKFYF.

This clone was found a few times. The V call is TRBV18, the J call TRBJ1-4, with a possible D match to TRBD1 (5 bases). Germline lookup yields CDR1 KGHSH and CDR2 LQKENI. The V gene lost 6 bases and the J gene lost 5 bases, with 10 bases spanning the gap. This CDR3 spans 13 amino acids. The CDR3 nucleotides are TGTGCCAGCTCCCGGGACCGGAATGAAAAACTGTTTTTT. Protein sequence: CASSRDRNEKLFF.

J is TRBJ2-1 and V is TRBV6-5; 8 nucleotides align to TRBD2. The junction had 6 bases not matched to a gene; V was cut back by 6 bases and J by 2 bases. The CDR3 consists of 15 residues. CDR1 and CDR2 from the germline V gene are MNHEY and SVGAGI. The CDR3 DNA sequence: TGTGCCAGCAGCCTGGGACTAGGCCCCTACAATGAGCAGTTCTTC. Translation: CASSLGLGPYNEQFF.

This clone was seen only a few times. This chain uses TRBV4-1 with TRBJ1-2; the D is unclear. The germline V gene has CDR1 MGHRA and CDR2 YSYEKL. V lost 0 bases and J lost 8, with 13 bases in between. CDR3 length equals 14 residues. The CDR3 loop is CASSQDGSARGYTF. DNA of the CDR3: TGCGCCAGCAGCCAAGATGGGTCGGCTCGGGGCTACACCTTC.

This clone was counted between two and nine times. The chain joins TRBV11-2 to TRBJ1-1; a weak D match, TRBD1 (5 bases). There are 15 residues in the CDR3. CDR1 is SGHAT and CDR2 is FQNNGV in the germline V gene. The V gene lost 3 bases and the J gene lost 3 bases, with 14 bases spanning the gap. The CDR3 bases are TGTGCCAGCAGCTTGGAGAGGGGTGGATACACTGAAGCTTTCTTT. It encodes CASSLERGGYTEAFF.

J is TRBJ1-2 and V is TRBV19; 9 bases are shared with TRBD1. Germline loops: CDR1 LNHDA, CDR2 SQIVND (reference sequence). Trimming took 6 bases from V and 8 from J; bases not matched to a gene: 10. This CDR3 region has 14 residues. The CDR3 loop reads CASRGTGRSHGYTF. The CDR3, as DNA: TGTGCCAGTAGAGGGACAGGGCGGTCGCACGGCTACACCTTC. The full variable domain, completed using reference TRBV19 and TRBJ1-2, is DGGITQSPKYLFRKEGQNVTLSCEQNLNHDAMYWYRQDPGQGLRLIYYSQIVNDFQKGDIAEGYSVSREKKESFPLTVTSAQKNPTAFYLCASRGTGRSHGYTFGSGTRLTVV.

The sample holds a few counts of this clone. V and J are TRBV10-3 and TRBJ2-2; 10 bases are a match to TRBD2. This CDR3 spans 16 amino acids. Germline V gives CDR1 ENHRY, CDR2 SYGVKD. Trimming took 5 bases from V and 3 from J; bases not matched to a gene: 6. CDR3 sequence (DNA): TGTGCCATCAGTACCCTAGCGGGGGTGGACACCGGGGAGCTGTTTTTT. Amino acids: CAISTLAGVDTGELFF.

V gene TRBV11-3 combines with J gene TRBJ1-4, with D tentatively TRBD1 (6 bases). Looked up from germline, CDR1 is SGHNT and CDR2 is YENEEA. Trimming took 1 base from V and 10 from J, leaving 25 bases between them. The CDR3 totals 18 residues. The CDR3 DNA follows: TGTGCCAGCAGCTTAGCCAAACGGACAGTTACGGGAGTAGGAAAACTGTTTTTT. The encoded protein is CASSLAKRTVTGVGKLFF.

This clone was observed a few times. This sequence joins TRBV7-2 and TRBJ2-1, with 7 bases lining up with TRBD1. The CDR3 runs to 14 residues. Germline lookup yields CDR1 SGHTA and CDR2 FQGNSA. V gave up 7 bases and J gave up 8 bases; unmatched junction bases: 11. For the CDR3, the DNA is TGTGCCAGCACCCAAAAGACAGGGACCGATGAGCAGTTCTTC. It is translated as CASTQKTGTDEQFF.

The V call is TRBV4-3, the J call TRBJ2-3; D remains ambiguous. This CDR3 has 16 amino acids. CDR1 and CDR2 from the germline V gene are LGHNA and YSLEER. V was cut by 1 base and J by 1 base, with 12 bases left in between. In DNA form, the CDR3 reads TGCGCCAGCAGCCAAGTGGTGCATTCTGGCACAGATACGCAGTATTTT. Translated, it gives CASSQVVHSGTDTQYF.

This sequence joins TRBV11-3 and TRBJ1-2, with D possibly being TRBD1 (6 bases). Germline assignment: CDR1 SGHNT and CDR2 YENEEA. V lost 1 base and J lost 6, with 12 bases in between. This CDR3 contains 14 residues. In nucleotides, the CDR3 is TGTGCCAGCAGCTTAGTGGGGGCTGGGAATGGCTACACCTTC. It specifies CASSLVGAGNGYTF.

This clone was detected a few times. J is TRBJ2-7 and V is TRBV29-1; D is possibly TRBD1 or TRBD2 (5 bases each). The CDR3 totals 16 residues. Trimming removed 6 bases at V and 3 bases at J, with 24 bases between. Per the germline V gene, CDR1 is SQVTM and CDR2 is ANQGSEA. The CDR3 spells CSVLKLVGERNYEQYF. DNA for the CDR3: TGCAGCGTCTTGAAATTGGTAGGGGAGCGGAACTACGAGCAGTACTTC.

This clone was observed a few times. The rearrangement links TRBV6-1 to TRBJ2-7, with D possibly matching TRBD1 (6 bases). The V gene lost 1 base and the J gene lost 6 bases, with 16 bases spanning the gap. The CDR3 consists of 15 residues. Per the germline V gene, CDR1 is MNHNS and CDR2 is SASEGT. CDR3 sequence reads: CASSEGDILSSEQYV. The CDR3 DNA sequence: TGTGCCAGCAGTGAAGGGGACATTCTAAGCTCCGAGCAGTACGTC.

On this clone: Other nucleotide sequences in the sample specify the same CDR3. The J gene is TRBJ2-1, the V gene TRBV7-2; D gene ambiguous. V was pared by 4 bases and J by 7 bases, with 8 bases between. The V gene's germline CDR1 is SGHTA and CDR2 FQGNSA. This CDR3 contains 12 residues. Written as DNA, the CDR3 is TGTGCCAGCAGCTCTAAACCAAATGAGCAGTTCTTC. It codes for CASSSKPNEQFF.

This clone was seen a few times. The rearrangement uses TRBV30 and TRBJ2-2, with TRBD1 as a possible D gene (5 bases). Trimming left V 4 bases short and J 6 bases short, with 12 bases between. Germline assignment: CDR1 GTSNPN and CDR2 SVGIG (reference sequence). The CDR3 runs 13 residues. The CDR3 protein is CAWTRKGSGELFF. The CDR3 DNA reads TGTGCCTGGACCAGGAAGGGGTCCGGGGAGCTGTTTTTT.